The clone carrying this T cell receptor beta chain was recorded at least ten times. What it binds is unknown. The study drew its donors from healthy HIV-negative adults without recent acute infections or vaccinations. The study drew all its donors from Caucasian adults living in Nashville, Tennessee. Trimming removed 5 bases at V and 0 bases at J, with 12 bases between. CDR3 length: 15 residues. Germline V gives CDR1 SEHNR, CDR2 FQNEAQ (reference sequence). Measured with immunoSEQ multiplex PCR; TCRdb has only the in-frame clones, and not every one. Among around 100,000 clones, about two thirds were seen once, and the ten largest hold around 23%. This sample was included in a study of shared clonotypes between healthy human individuals. Study-wide results and limits: Shared across several donors were around 5% of the naive CD4 clonotypes.

Input material: memory CD8+ T cells sorted from blood. The subset is: CD45RO+ cells pooled with CCR7-negative TemRA cells. The sequence came from a young woman in good health. The chain uses TRBV7-9 and TRBJ2-3; weak D call: TRBD1 (7 bases). In DNA form, the CDR3 reads TGTGCCAGCAGCCCAGGGGGGACGAGCACAGATACGCAGTATTTT. Amino acid sequence: CASSPGGTSTDTQYF.